Below, 14 T cell receptor beta chains from the same sample are listed, as sequenced in a study of T cells in pancreatic ductal adenocarcinoma. Surgery without prior neoadjuvant therapy was the treatment of the selected pancreatic ductal adenocarcinoma patients. TCRdb's table, derived via immunoSEQ multiplex PCR, lists solely in-frame clones and lacks some. This table has about 29,000 clones, more than 90% appearing once. The sample comprised PBMCs. The receptors stem from a human donor with pancreatic ductal adenocarcinoma.

The CDR3, as DNA: TGTGCCAGCAGTGGTTGGGGCGCGCCTGGCTACACCTTC. This sequence encodes CASSGWGAPGYTF. The chain recombines TRBV27 with TRBJ1-2; tentative D call: TRBD1 (5 bases). Trimming shortened V by 5 bases and J by 7 bases, and 14 bases separated the two germline ends. Germline CDR1 and CDR2: MNHEY and SMNVEV (reference sequence). There are 13 residues in the CDR3.

This chain uses TRBV28 with TRBJ2-7; 7 nucleotides agree with TRBD1. Looked up from germline, CDR1 is MDHEN and CDR2 is SYDVKM. The CDR3 totals 16 residues. The V and J ends lost 4 bases and 1 base, in that order; junction bases with no gene match: 10. CDR3 residues: CASSSLTGPLSYEQYF. The CDR3 DNA reads TGTGCCAGCAGTTCCCTGACAGGGCCCCTTTCCTACGAGCAGTACTTC.

This chain joins TRBV11-2 and TRBJ2-7, with 13 positions matching TRBD2. The length of the CDR3 is 17 residues. Trimming took 3 bases from V and 3 from J; bases not matched to a gene: 8. CDR1 is SGHAT and CDR2 is FQNNGV in the germline V gene. CDR3 loop: CASSFLHGTSGNYEQYF. CDR3 DNA: TGTGCCAGCAGCTTCCTTCACGGGACTAGCGGGAACTACGAGCAGTACTTC.

CDR3 nucleotides: TGTGCCAGCAGTTTGGCGGGGTCTTACAATCAGCCCCAGCATTTT. Protein sequence: CASSLAGSYNQPQHF. The chain is built from TRBV28 and TRBJ1-5, with D hard to call. CDR3 length: 15 residues. From germline, CDR1 is MDHEN and CDR2 SYDVKM. Trimming cost V 3 bases and J 3 bases, with 12 bases left between them.

This chain joins TRBV29-1 and TRBJ2-7; D might be TRBD1 (5 bases). There are 13 residues in the CDR3. Trimming pared 3 bases from V and 0 bases from J, leaving 9 bases between. The germline V gene encodes CDR1 SQVTM and CDR2 ANQGSEA. The CDR3 reads CSVDRADSYEQYF. CDR3 sequence (DNA): TGCAGCGTTGACAGGGCGGACTCCTACGAGCAGTACTTC.

The chain couples TRBV5-1 to TRBJ2-6, with D possibly called TRBD1 or TRBD2 (5 bases each). This CDR3 has 18 amino acids. The germline V gene has CDR1 SGHRS and CDR2 YFSETQ. With 0 bases removed from V and 0 bases from J, the gap between germline ends came to 13 bases. The CDR3 nucleotides read TGCGCCAGCAGCTTGGTGGGGGTAGGGAGCTCTGGGGCCAACGTCCTGACTTTC. Amino acids: CASSLVGVGSSGANVLTF.

This clone was seen only once. J is TRBJ1-4 and V is TRBV28, with D perhaps matching TRBD1 (5 bases). CDR3 length: 16 residues. Trimming removed 7 bases at V and 0 bases at J, with 15 bases between. Germline CDR1 reads MDHEN; CDR2 reads SYDVKM. The CDR3 DNA reads as TGTGCCAGCAAGGAAAGGGGATATGCAACTAATGAAAAACTGTTTTTT. Residues: CASKERGYATNEKLFF.

The chain joins TRBV6-6 to TRBJ1-1; 8 nucleotides line up with TRBD1. This CDR3 has 14 amino acids. Germline CDR1 reads MNHNY; CDR2 reads SVGAGI (reference sequence). V dropped 7 bases and J dropped 4; count of bases not matched to a gene: 8. The CDR3 sequence: CASNPTGVGTEAFF. In DNA, the CDR3 is TGTGCCAGCAACCCGACAGGGGTGGGCACTGAAGCTTTCTTT.

This clone was found once. V is TRBV27 and J is TRBJ2-1; D remains ambiguous. V dropped 2 bases and J dropped 6 bases, with 14 bases sitting between them. The CDR3 contains 15 residues. Germline CDR1 and CDR2: MNHEY and SMNVEV (reference sequence). The CDR3 nucleotides are TGTGCCAGCAGTTTAGGCGGAAGAAGGGTCAATGAGCAGTTCTTC. Protein product: CASSLGGRRVNEQFF.

CDR3 amino acids: CASSPMGGELFF. CDR3 DNA: TGTGCCAGCAGTCCGATGGGCGGGGAGCTGTTTTTT. The chain has TRBV27 and TRBJ2-2; D gene uncertain. The germline V gene has CDR1 MNHEY and CDR2 SMNVEV (reference sequence). V was cut by 5 bases and J by 7 bases, with 8 bases left in between. This CDR3 has 12 amino acids.

DNA of the CDR3: TGTGCCAGCAGCTACGGGGGAGGGGGCGCAACTGGAAACACCATATATTTT. It codes for CASSYGGGGATGNTIYF. This rearrangement joins TRBV11-3 to TRBJ1-3, with 7 nucleotides matching TRBD1. CDR3 length: 17 residues. The junction had 11 bases not matched to a gene; V was cut back by 4 bases and J by 2 bases. CDR1 is SGHNT and CDR2 is YENEEA in the germline V gene.

The chain combines TRBV7-9 with TRBJ2-1, with TRBD2 identical over 11 bases. With 4 bases clipped from V and 5 bases from J, the junction kept 4 bases outside the gene matches. The CDR3 runs 15 residues. The germline V gene has CDR1 SEHNR and CDR2 FQNEAQ (reference sequence). Here the CDR3 DNA reads TGTGCCAGCAGCTATAGCGGGAGGGCCGACAATGAGCAGTTCTTC. Its protein is CASSYSGRADNEQFF.

This chain joins TRBV5-1 and TRBJ2-3, with 7 bases lining up with TRBD1. CDR3 length: 15 residues. J gave up 2 bases and V 1 base, and 4 bases lay outside the gene matches. Germline V gives CDR1 SGHRS, CDR2 YFSETQ. This CDR3 is CASSLWDSDTDTQYF. The DNA of the CDR3 is TGCGCCAGCAGCTTGTGGGACAGCGACACAGATACGCAGTATTTT.

This chain joins TRBV7-2 and TRBJ2-3; D assignment may be TRBD1 or TRBD2 (5 bases each). Trimming left V 5 bases short and J 8 bases short, with 17 bases between. In germline, CDR1 is SGHTA, CDR2 FQGNSA. The CDR3 consists of 14 residues. The CDR3: CASSSGTTQGTQYF. The CDR3 nucleotides read TGTGCCAGCAGCAGTGGGACGACTCAGGGTACGCAGTATTTT.